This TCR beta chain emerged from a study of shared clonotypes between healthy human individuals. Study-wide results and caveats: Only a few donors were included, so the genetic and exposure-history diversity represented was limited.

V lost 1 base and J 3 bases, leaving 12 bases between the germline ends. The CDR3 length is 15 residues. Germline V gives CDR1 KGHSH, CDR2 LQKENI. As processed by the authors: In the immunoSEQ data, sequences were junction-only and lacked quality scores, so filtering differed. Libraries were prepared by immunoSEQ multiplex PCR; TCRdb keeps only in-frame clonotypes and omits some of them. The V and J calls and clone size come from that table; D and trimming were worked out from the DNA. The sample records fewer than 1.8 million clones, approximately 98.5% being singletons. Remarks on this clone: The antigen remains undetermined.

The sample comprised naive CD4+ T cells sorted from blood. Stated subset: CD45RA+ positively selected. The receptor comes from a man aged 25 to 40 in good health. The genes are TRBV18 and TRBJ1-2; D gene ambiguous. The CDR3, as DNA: TGTGCCAGCTCACCACTTCGTGGTCGGGACTATGGCTACACCTTC. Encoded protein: CASSPLRGRDYGYTF.